This T cell receptor beta chain stems from a study of response to subunit inactivated influenza vaccine (dated by TCRdb to the late 2010s). With respect to the entire study: Deep quantitative profiling of the T cell receptor repertoire was used in the study to follow responses to a trivalent subunit inactivated influenza vaccine.

Overall study results and their limits: The authors proposed that each seasonal influenza vaccination may bring in only a limited number of new T cells.

This clonotype was counted between two and nine times. What this receptor recognizes is not known. Base qualities were left out, and no much larger clone turns up one base away. Library prep was done by RT-PCR. TCRdb names Illumina HiSeq 2500 as the instrument used. Using fastp trimming at Q25 and MiXCR clonotype assembly, TCRdb reanalyzed the public sequencing data and kept in-frame beta chains. Records with the same CDR3 protein are collapsed into one entry carrying the most frequent genes and DNA. The sample has roughly 630,000 distinct CDR3 sequences on record, 14% of them singletons. 7.5% to 8% of the sample goes to the ten largest clones. Taken from the germline V gene (reference sequence), the CDR1 and CDR2 loops are DFQATT and SNEGSKA. Ends trimmed: V by 4 bases, J by 7 bases; bases unmatched to a gene: 6. The CDR3 has 14 amino acids, counting the end cysteine and phenylalanine. Kept here is only the CDR3 DNA, which spans 42 bases and is read in frame from base 1.

The specimen was PBMCs from blood, collected 14 days before vaccination. The chain uses TRBV20-1 and TRBJ2-1, and 11 junctional nucleotides match TRBD2. The receptor was isolated from a man in his fifties who received an inactivated influenza vaccine. Donor details come from another sample of the same person, matched by shared clones. CDR3 region: CSATLAGATNEQFF. The nucleotide sequence is TGCAGTGCTACACTAGCGGGAGCAACAAATGAGCAGTTCTTC.